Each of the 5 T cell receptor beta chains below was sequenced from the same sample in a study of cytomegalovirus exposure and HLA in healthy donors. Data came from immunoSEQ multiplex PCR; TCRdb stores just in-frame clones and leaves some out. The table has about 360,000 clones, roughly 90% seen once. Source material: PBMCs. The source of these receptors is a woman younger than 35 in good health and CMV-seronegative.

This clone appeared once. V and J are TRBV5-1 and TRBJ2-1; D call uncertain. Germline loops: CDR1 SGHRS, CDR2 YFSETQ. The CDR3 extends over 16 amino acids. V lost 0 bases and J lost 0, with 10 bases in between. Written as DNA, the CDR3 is TGCGCCAGCAGCTTGGCCGGCGGCCCCTCCTACAATGAGCAGTTCTTC. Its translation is CASSLAGGPSYNEQFF.

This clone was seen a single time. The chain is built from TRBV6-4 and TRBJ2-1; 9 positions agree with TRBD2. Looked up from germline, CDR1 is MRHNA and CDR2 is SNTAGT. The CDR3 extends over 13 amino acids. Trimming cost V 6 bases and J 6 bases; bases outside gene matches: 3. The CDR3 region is CASRGTSSNEQFF. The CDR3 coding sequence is TGTGCCAGCAGGGGGACTAGCTCCAATGAGCAGTTCTTC.

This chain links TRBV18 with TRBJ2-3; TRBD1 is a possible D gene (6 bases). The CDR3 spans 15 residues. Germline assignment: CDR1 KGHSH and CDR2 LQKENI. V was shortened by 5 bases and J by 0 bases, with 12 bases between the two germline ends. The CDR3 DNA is TGTGCCAGCTCAAATAGACAGGCCAGCACAGATACGCAGTATTTT. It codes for CASSNRQASTDTQYF.

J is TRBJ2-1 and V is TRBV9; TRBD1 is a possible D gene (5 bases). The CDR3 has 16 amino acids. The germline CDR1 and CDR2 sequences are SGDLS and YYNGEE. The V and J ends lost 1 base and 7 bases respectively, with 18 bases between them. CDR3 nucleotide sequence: TGTGCCAGCAGCGTAAAGTTAGCCCACAAGGGGAATGAGCAGTTCTTC. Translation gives CASSVKLAHKGNEQFF. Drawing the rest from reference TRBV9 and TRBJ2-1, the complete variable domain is DSGVTQTPKHLITATGQRVTLRCSPRSGDLSVYWYQQSLDQGLQFLIQYYNGEERAKGNILERFSAQQFPDLHSELNLSSLELGDSALYFCASSVKLAHKGNEQFFGPGTRLTVL.

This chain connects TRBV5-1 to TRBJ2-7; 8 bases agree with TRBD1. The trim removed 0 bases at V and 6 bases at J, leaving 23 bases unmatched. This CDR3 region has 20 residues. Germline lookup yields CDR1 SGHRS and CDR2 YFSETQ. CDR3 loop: CASSLVSSGGLAGALSEQYF. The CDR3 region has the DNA TGCGCCAGCAGCTTGGTTAGTTCAGGGGGCCTCGCTGGGGCCCTAAGCGAGCAGTACTTC.